A single sample gave rise to the 13 T cell receptor beta chains below, sequenced in a study of control samples from healthy donors and cancer patients. Some clones are missing from TCRdb's copy, which holds only in-frame ones; the method was immunoSEQ multiplex PCR. The sample has approximately 140,000 clones; less than 90% are singletons. The sequencing input was blood. The receptors shown here come from a woman in her thirties in good health.

The rearrangement uses TRBV3-1 (or the pseudogene TRBV3-2) and TRBJ1-1; a weak D match, TRBD1 (5 bases). Germline CDR1 and CDR2: LGHDT and YNNKEL (reference sequence). CDR3 length equals 15 residues. V was cut by 2 bases and J by 8 bases, with 18 bases left in between. In DNA, the CDR3 is TGTGCCAGCAGCCAATCTCCGGGACTTGGACCCGAAGCTTTCTTT. Protein sequence: CASSQSPGLGPEAFF.

There are a few counts of this clone. The chain joins TRBV5-1 to TRBJ1-1; TRBD1 matches at 7 bases. This CDR3 contains 15 residues. CDR1 is SGHRS and CDR2 is YFSETQ in the germline V gene. V lost 6 bases and J lost 1; bases outside the gene matches: 9. The CDR3 nucleotides are TGCGCCAGCAACGAGCGCGGACAGGCGAACACTGAAGCTTTCTTT. Amino acid sequence: CASNERGQANTEAFF.

This rearrangement joins TRBV5-1 to TRBJ2-7; 9 positions match TRBD1. The CDR3 is made up of 16 amino acids. Germline CDR1 is SGHRS and CDR2 is YFSETQ. With 4 bases clipped from V and 3 bases from J, the junction kept 11 bases outside the gene matches. CDR3 bases: TGCGCCAGCAGCGATTGGGACAGGGCGTTAAGCTACGAGCAGTACTTC. Amino acids: CASSDWDRALSYEQYF.

The V call is TRBV24-1, the J call TRBJ2-1; TRBD2 matches 13 bases. J gave up 4 bases and V 2 bases, and 7 bases lay outside the gene matches. This CDR3 contains 18 residues. The V gene's germline CDR1 is KGHDR and CDR2 SFDVKD. The CDR3 bases are TGTGCCACCAGTGATTCAACTAGCGGGAGGGCCGGGTACAATGAGCAGTTCTTC. Translation gives CATSDSTSGRAGYNEQFF.

The V and J genes are TRBV10-3 and TRBJ1-1, with D possibly being TRBD1 (5 bases). CDR3 length equals 15 residues. Trimming left V 7 bases short and J 2 bases short, with 17 bases between. Germline CDR1 and CDR2: ENHRY and SYGVKD. The chain's CDR3 is CAITPGLTLNTEAFF. In DNA form, the CDR3 reads TGTGCCATCACCCCGGGGCTAACCCTCAACACTGAAGCTTTCTTT.

The J gene is TRBJ2-5, the V gene TRBV6-6, with 8 bases that match TRBD2. The CDR3 extends over 15 amino acids. The V and J ends lost 2 bases and 4 bases, in that order; junction bases with no gene match: 6. The germline gives CDR1 MNHNY, CDR2 SVGAGI (reference sequence). Written as DNA, the CDR3 is TGTGCCAGCAGTTACGGGGGGACTAGGGGAGAGACCCAGTACTTC. It codes for CASSYGGTRGETQYF.

This clone was counted between two and nine times. This chain links TRBV12-3 or TRBV12-4 with TRBJ1-2; D not resolved. With 7 bases removed from V and 7 bases from J, the gap between germline ends came to 13 bases. This CDR3 comprises 12 residues. The CDR3 loop is CASTGAASGYTF. The DNA for the CDR3 is TGTGCCAGCACGGGAGCGGCAAGTGGCTACACCTTC.

The genes are TRBV2 and TRBJ2-2, with D possibly being TRBD1 or TRBD2 (5 bases each). This CDR3 is 14 amino acids long. Per germline, CDR1 SNHLY and CDR2 FYNNEI. The V end lost 7 bases, the J end lost 1 base, and 10 bases lay between the germline ends. The DNA of the CDR3 is TGTGCCAGCATCGGGACGGGGAACACCGGGGAGCTGTTTTTT. It encodes CASIGTGNTGELFF. The full variable domain, with the rest looked up from reference TRBV2 and TRBJ2-2, is EPEVTQTPSHQVTQMGQEVILRCVPISNHLYFYWYRQILGQKVEFLVSFYNNEISEKSEIFDDQFSVERPDGSNFTLKIRSTKLEDSAMYFCASIGTGNTGELFFGEGSRLTVL.

The chain uses TRBV9 and TRBJ2-5, with D perhaps matching TRBD2 (5 bases). V lost 5 bases and J lost 5, with 16 bases in between. The CDR3 is made up of 14 amino acids. Germline V gene data show CDR1 as SGDLS and CDR2 as YYNGEE. CDR3 DNA sequence: TGTGCCAGCAGTAGTGGTTCGGGGTGGGAGACCCAGTACTTC. Its translation: CASSSGSGWETQYF.

The chain employs TRBV19 and TRBJ1-1, with D unresolved. The CDR3 is 11 amino acids. In germline, CDR1 is LNHDA, CDR2 SQIVND (reference sequence). Trimming shortened V by 4 bases and J by 4 bases, and 4 bases separated the two germline ends. The CDR3 sequence is CASSTFTEAFF. Written as DNA, the CDR3 is TGTGCCAGTAGTACTTTCACTGAAGCTTTCTTT. Complete variable domain (other parts from reference TRBV19 and TRBJ1-1): DGGITQSPKYLFRKEGQNVTLSCEQNLNHDAMYWYRQDPGQGLRLIYYSQIVNDFQKGDIAEGYSVSREKKESFPLTVTSAQKNPTAFYLCASSTFTEAFFGQGTRLTVV.

This clone appeared a single time. The chain employs TRBV29-1 and TRBJ2-5, with TRBD2 identical over 14 bases. CDR1 is SQVTM and CDR2 is ANQGSEA in the germline V gene. V shed 3 bases, J shed 4 bases, and the junction held 7 bases outside the gene matches. The CDR3 has 16 amino acids. This CDR3 reads CSVEGLAGESPETQYF. The CDR3 region has the DNA TGCAGCGTTGAGGGACTAGCGGGAGAGTCCCCAGAGACCCAGTACTTC.

The rearrangement uses TRBV13 and TRBJ2-7; D is ambiguous. Trimming took off 5 bases at V and 3 bases at J, with 14 bases between the two ends. The CDR3 has 14 amino acids. The germline gives CDR1 PRHDT, CDR2 FYEKMQ (reference sequence). CDR3 amino acids: CASSTPPVNYEQYF. Written as DNA, the CDR3 is TGTGCCAGCAGCACGCCGCCTGTCAACTACGAGCAGTACTTC.

The chain has TRBV2 and TRBJ2-7, with unresolved D. Per the germline V gene, CDR1 is SNHLY and CDR2 is FYNNEI. Between the trimmed V and J ends, which lost 6 bases and 6 bases, there was a span of 18 bases. The length of the CDR3 is 14 residues. The CDR3 sequence is CASSEVGGIGEQYF. The CDR3, as DNA: TGTGCCAGCAGCGAGGTCGGTGGGATCGGCGAGCAGTACTTC.